The text below deals with one TCR beta chain. Its antigen remains unknown. The data stem from a study of post-analysis software for immune sequencing data. Findings and caveats of the study: A handful of TRBV segments were significantly more frequent in patients than in controls. TRBV5-6, TRBV5-1 and TRBV20-1 were among these segments. Controls had significantly higher normalized Chao1 diversity than multiple sclerosis patients. Analysis by F measure revealed that same-batch samples clustered strongly together.

Germline CDR1 LGHDT, CDR2 YNNKEL (reference sequence). This CDR3 contains 17 residues. After removal of 1 base from V and 3 bases from J, the junction contained 6 bases not matched to a gene. Each TCR beta cDNA library carried unique molecular identifiers. The authors obtained roughly 0.5 million cDNA molecules from roughly 1.1 to 9.2 million T cells. TCRdb analysed the PCR reads with MiXCR anew, one entry per CDR3 protein. The table lists about half a million distinct CDR3 sequences, under 55% of them singletons. V usage is TRBV3-1 and J usage is TRBJ2-1; the match to TRBD2 covers 10 bases. What was sequenced was blood. This clonotype originated in a girl between 5 and 17 years old with multiple sclerosis. The DNA of the CDR3 is TGTGCCAGCAGCCAAGGAGTAGCGGGAGGAGTCTACAATGAGCAGTTCTTC. The encoded protein is CASSQGVAGGVYNEQFF.